Each of the 24 T cell receptor beta chains below was sequenced from the same sample in a study of blood T cells in healthy people across ages (dated by TCRdb to the mid-2010s). The method was 5' RACE. Sequencing was carried out with an Illumina HiSeq 2500. A second PCR of roughly 7 to 11 cycles was performed with a sample-barcoded 5' primer and a J-beta primer mix. TCRdb itself trimmed the public reads at Q25 with fastp, ran MiXCR and retained productive beta chains. A single entry per CDR3 protein holds the most common genes and DNA from its merged rows. The sample includes about 720,000 distinct CDR3 sequences, with 22% observed a single time. The ten largest clones take up roughly 22% of the sample. The sequencing sample was made of blood. These receptors were obtained from a man in his 70s in good health.

Of note for this clonotype: Its ends do not fully match the called genes, so a read error is possible. The rearrangement links TRBV25-1 to TRBJ2-1; 9 bases match TRBD1. Looked up from germline, CDR1 is MGHDK and CDR2 is SYGVNS. The CDR3 runs to 16 residues. The CDR3 DNA follows: TGTGCCAACCCGAAGCCCGGGACAGGGTGCTACAATGCGCAGTTCTTC. Translated, it gives CANPKPGTGCYNAQFF.

The V and J genes are TRBV20-1 and TRBJ2-5, with D possibly TRBD1 on 6 matching bases. V was trimmed by 5 bases and J by 3 bases, leaving 13 bases between them. The CDR3 covers 13 residues. Per the germline V gene, CDR1 is DFQATT and CDR2 is SNEGSKA (reference sequence). The CDR3 protein is CSAYRVAEETQYF. CDR3 nucleotide sequence: TGCAGTGCTTACAGGGTTGCTGAAGAGACCCAGTACTTC.

V is TRBV18 and J is TRBJ2-5; either TRBD1 or TRBD2 may fit D (6 bases each). Between the trimmed V and J ends, which lost 0 bases and 5 bases, there was a span of 10 bases. Germline CDR1 KGHSH, CDR2 LQKENI. This CDR3 region has 14 residues. CDR3 in amino acids: CASSPPRGVETQYF. In DNA, the CDR3 is TGTGCCAGCTCACCACCGAGGGGGGTGGAGACCCAGTACTTC.

This clonotype was seen once. The chain links TRBV12-3 or TRBV12-4 to TRBJ1-1; D remains ambiguous. The CDR3 is made up of 14 amino acids. V was trimmed by 1 base and J by 3 bases, leaving 9 bases between them. The CDR3 DNA reads TGTGCCAGCAGTTTAGGCCACATGGACACTGAAGCTTTCTTT. This sequence encodes CASSLGHMDTEAFF.

This clonotype was detected a few times. This chain uses TRBV6-5 with TRBJ1-4; D possibly corresponds to TRBD1 (6 bases). This CDR3 contains 16 residues. Looked up from germline, CDR1 is MNHEY and CDR2 is SVGAGI. V was shortened by 0 bases and J by 3 bases, with 11 bases between the two germline ends. CDR3 region: CASSYSRGWPNEKLFF. The CDR3 coding sequence is TGTGCCAGCAGTTACTCGAGGGGGTGGCCTAATGAAAAACTGTTTTTT.

This clonotype has just a few counts. The J gene is TRBJ1-2, the V gene TRBV20-1; TRBD1 matches at 8 bases. Trimming removed 5 bases from V and 2 bases from J; junction bases left unmatched: 7. CDR1 and CDR2 (germline): DFQATT, SNEGSKA (reference sequence). CDR3 length: 14 residues. The CDR3 region has the DNA TGCAGTGCTCGACCGACAGGGGCCAACTATGGCTACACCTTC. Translated: CSARPTGANYGYTF.

This clonotype occurred a few times. This sequence joins TRBV20-1 and TRBJ2-1, with TRBD2 identical over 13 bases. With V trimmed by 6 bases and J by 6 bases, 11 bases remained unmatched. This CDR3 region has 16 residues. Germline V gene data show CDR1 as DFQATT and CDR2 as SNEGSKA (reference sequence). In DNA form, the CDR3 reads TGCAGTGCCGCTATTCCGGGACTAGCGGGACGCAATGAGCAGTTCTTC. Its protein product is CSAAIPGLAGRNEQFF.

CDR3 DNA: TGTGCCACCAGTGATCCCCGGACAGTTGAAGAGACCCAGTACTTC. Translation: CATSDPRTVEETQYF. The V call is TRBV24-1, the J call TRBJ2-5, with D possibly matching TRBD1 (6 bases). Germline V gene data show CDR1 as KGHDR and CDR2 as SFDVKD. Between the trimmed V and J ends, which lost 3 bases and 3 bases, there was a span of 13 bases. The CDR3 runs to 15 residues.

The chain has TRBV4-1 and TRBJ2-3; TRBD2 agrees at 8 bases. The V segment lost 0 bases and the J segment 4 bases; nucleotides outside the gene matches: 6. The germline V gene has CDR1 MGHRA and CDR2 YSYEKL. This CDR3 spans 16 amino acids. The chain's CDR3 is CASSQDPGGAADTQYF. In nucleotides, the CDR3 is TGCGCCAGCAGCCAAGATCCCGGGGGGGCCGCAGATACGCAGTATTTT.

This clonotype came up a few times. The chain carries TRBV3-1 and TRBJ1-6; 7 positions match TRBD1. V lost 1 base and J lost 7; bases outside the gene matches: 1. The CDR3 runs 14 residues. In germline, CDR1 is LGHDT, CDR2 YNNKEL (reference sequence). The CDR3 DNA sequence: TGTGCCAGCAGCCAAGGGGACAGAAATTCACCCCTCCACTTT. It yields the protein CASSQGDRNSPLHF.

This clonotype was detected only once. The CDR3 nucleotides read TGCAGTGCTAGAGAGGACAGGGAAGTTAGTTTTGGCAAAAACATTCAGTACTTC. Amino acid sequence: CSAREDREVSFGKNIQYF. This chain connects TRBV20-1 to TRBJ2-4; 8 nucleotides match TRBD1. This CDR3 has 18 residues. V lost 0 bases, J lost 3 bases, and 13 bases stayed unmatched. CDR1 is DFQATT and CDR2 is SNEGSKA in the germline V gene (reference sequence).

The CDR3 DNA reads TGTGCCCAGGGGCAGCCGAACACCGGGGAGCTGTTTTTT. Amino acids: CAQGQPNTGELFF. J is TRBJ2-2 and V is TRBV12-3 or TRBV12-4; possible D gene TRBD1, 6 bases. The CDR3 totals 13 residues. Trimming shortened V by 11 bases and J by 0 bases, and 10 bases separated the two germline ends.

V gene TRBV28 combines with J gene TRBJ2-7; D is uncertain. Germline values: CDR1 MDHEN, CDR2 SYDVKM. With 4 bases removed from V and 5 bases from J, the gap between germline ends came to 12 bases. The CDR3 loop spans 13 amino acids. In nucleotides, the CDR3 is TGTGCCAGCAGTTCGGCAAATTCCAACGAGCAGTACTTC. Amino acids: CASSSANSNEQYF.

In this sample, this clonotype turned up a few times. The chain uses TRBV29-1 and TRBJ2-1, with 10 bases fitting TRBD2. CDR3 length: 11 amino acids. Germline V lookup: CDR1 SQVTM, CDR2 ANQGSEA. Trimming at V came to 6 bases and at J to 10 bases, leaving 3 bases not matched to a gene. The CDR3 loop is CSVTSGMEQFF. The CDR3 DNA sequence: TGCAGCGTCACTAGCGGGATGGAGCAGTTCTTC.

This clonotype has just a few counts. The V gene is TRBV3-1, the J gene TRBJ2-2; D is possibly TRBD1 (6 bases). Germline assignment: CDR1 LGHDT and CDR2 YNNKEL (reference sequence). The CDR3 covers 16 residues. Deletions cut 6 bases from V and 7 bases from J, with 21 bases between. The CDR3 DNA is TGTGCCAGCAGGGGGCTCCACTCAGGGGCAGGCGGGGAGCTGTTTTTT. Encoded protein: CASRGLHSGAGGELFF.

This clonotype came up a few times. The CDR3 spells CSATGDSDTQYF. The DNA for the CDR3 is TGCAGTGCTACAGGGGACTCCGATACGCAGTATTTT. V and J are TRBV20-1 and TRBJ2-3, with D tentatively TRBD1 or TRBD2 (6 bases each). V lost 4 bases and J lost 6, with 11 bases in between. Germline assignment: CDR1 DFQATT and CDR2 SNEGSKA (reference sequence). CDR3 length: 12 residues.

This chain links TRBV20-1 with TRBJ1-2; D is unclear. Germline V gene sequence: CDR1 DFQATT, CDR2 SNEGSKA (reference sequence). CDR3 length: 11 residues. Deletions cut 0 bases from V and 8 bases from J, with 7 bases between. CDR3 DNA: TGCAGTGCTAGAGATTTAGGAGGCTACACCTTC. Translating gives CSARDLGGYTF.

The genes are TRBV5-1 and TRBJ2-2, with 13 nucleotides matching TRBD2. The junction had 3 bases not matched to a gene; V was cut back by 0 bases and J by 4 bases. CDR1 and CDR2 from the germline V gene are SGHRS and YFSETQ. This CDR3 spans 17 amino acids. The CDR3 DNA follows: TGCGCCAGCAGCTTGGCGGGACTAGCGGGGAGCACCGGGGAGCTGTTTTTT. Translated: CASSLAGLAGSTGELFF.

V is TRBV19 and J is TRBJ2-1, with unresolved D. The germline V and J ends were trimmed by 6 bases and 9 bases, with 15 bases remaining between them. Germline lookup yields CDR1 LNHDA and CDR2 SQIVND (reference sequence). The CDR3 consists of 13 residues. The CDR3: CASRSFRSIEQFF. The CDR3 coding sequence is TGTGCCAGTAGGAGTTTTCGGTCGATTGAGCAGTTCTTC.

J is TRBJ1-2 and V is TRBV18; D may be TRBD1 (6 bases). Germline values: CDR1 KGHSH, CDR2 LQKENI. The CDR3 runs 13 residues. Trimming took 5 bases from V and 3 from J, leaving 10 bases between them. The CDR3 nucleotides read TGTGCCAGCTCATGGACAGAGGACTATGGCTACACCTTC. Translating it yields CASSWTEDYGYTF.

The chain joins TRBV20-1 to TRBJ1-2, with TRBD1 identical over 9 bases. The germline gives CDR1 DFQATT, CDR2 SNEGSKA (reference sequence). The CDR3 is 13 residues long. Trimming cost V 5 bases and J 7 bases; bases outside gene matches: 8. The CDR3 region has the DNA TGCAGTGCTTATACAGGGGGCTGGTTTGGCTACACCTTC. Its translation: CSAYTGGWFGYTF.

The chain has TRBV5-6 and TRBJ1-2, with D possibly matching TRBD1 (6 bases). CDR1 is SGHDT and CDR2 is YYEEEE in the germline V gene. The CDR3 totals 13 residues. The ends were cut back, 6 bases at V and 7 bases at J, with 16 bases in the middle. CDR3 in amino acids: CASNLQGTGGYTF. CDR3 DNA: TGTGCCAGCAATCTCCAGGGGACCGGTGGCTACACCTTC.

This clonotype was recorded a few times. The chain uses TRBV3-1 and TRBJ2-5; D gene uncertain. V lost 1 base, J lost 4 bases, and 10 bases lay in between. Germline CDR1 reads LGHDT; CDR2 reads YNNKEL (reference sequence). The CDR3 extends over 14 amino acids. CDR3 nucleotide sequence: TGTGCCAGCAGCCAAGTTCTGGACGTAGAGACCCAGTACTTC. Protein: CASSQVLDVETQYF.

V usage is TRBV12-3 or TRBV12-4 and J usage is TRBJ2-5; 7 nucleotides agree with TRBD1. The CDR3 has 14 amino acids. J was trimmed by 7 bases and V by 6 bases; bases with no gene match: 11. CDR3 residues: CASSFDRAPGTQYF. In DNA, the CDR3 is TGTGCCAGCAGCTTCGACAGGGCCCCCGGGACCCAGTACTTC.